This paragraph covers one TCR beta chain sequence. This clone has just a few counts. This receptor's antigen is unknown. Per-nucleotide qualities are absent, and no much larger clonotype sits a single base away. TCRbeta CDR3 regions were amplified from genomic DNA using the immunoSEQ Assay, a bias-controlled multiplex PCR. Per the source publication's procedure: Within the assay, amplification of reference gene primers was used to estimate how many nucleated cells each sample contained. To quantify the absolute abundance of each unique TCRbeta CDR3 rearrangement, sequence reads were collapsed and filtered. Productive Simpson clonality was computed per sample as the square root of Simpson's diversity index over productive rearrangements. TCRdb limited this immuneACCESS table to in-frame rearrangements with V and J called. A share of clones is missing; checked studies link under half to unresolved V genes, and the rest is unexplained. V, J and clone size were drawn from that table, and D and trimming were deduced from the DNA. The sample data list 200,000 to 250,000 clones, and approximately 83% of these were observed just once. Approximately 1.8% of the sample belongs to the ten largest clones.

Samples from volunteer blood donors who had recovered from COVID-19 were contributed by a second Seattle source. Each collaborating institution followed its own protocols to collect whole blood in K2EDTA tubes. Collaborator samples were shipped for TCRbeta analysis as frozen whole blood, isolated PBMCs, or DNA extracted from either sample type. From the cysteine through the phenylalanine, the CDR3 covers 15 amino acids. Left in the record is the CDR3 DNA by itself, 45 bases read in frame from the first base. The germline ends are 14 bases apart after V is trimmed by 4 bases and J by 4 bases. CDR1 and CDR2 were assigned from the germline V gene as MRHNA and SNTAGT. This sample is drawn from a study of blood T cell repertoires in COVID-19 (dated by TCRdb to 2018 to 2020). Study-wide context: Samples covering the acute and convalescent phases of COVID-19 were provided by collaborators in the United States, Italy and Spain. The material from the prospective study consisted of cDNA or gDNA derived from T cells, B-cell-depleted T cells, or PBMCs. Subjects who had been exposed to COVID-19, were actively infected with it, or had recovered from it provided the deeply sampled blood TCRbeta repertoires that made up the dataset. The repertoires were released in a freely available public database intended as a resource for research on the immune response to SARS-CoV-2. The samples were drawn from the first 160 participants of the ongoing ImmuneRACE study and from 950 to 1,500 subjects provided by 6 global collaborators. Sample metadata almost always included a de-identified subject ID, COVID-19 status, age in years and sex. Where available, HLA class I and class II types were taken from metadata supplied by the sample provider and were not determined by assay-based typing.

The study at large found these results: Clinical and demographic metadata were provided uncurated, with the amount varying by source and participant.

Sequenced sample: peripheral blood. The chain uses TRBV6-4 and TRBJ2-1, with TRBD2 perhaps the D gene, on 5 matching bases. The receptor comes from a young man who had recovered from COVID-19. Here the CDR3 is given as CASSAGRGNYNEQFF. Here is the DNA: TGTGCCAGCAGTGCGGGAAGAGGGAATTACAATGAGCAGTTCTTC.